This T cell receptor (beta chain) was sequenced for a study of cytomegalovirus exposure and HLA in healthy donors. General study points: According to a later analysis, donors in an Asian-associated ancestry cluster reportedly had fewer N-insertions than the roughly 640-donor mean. The analysis excluded some indistinguishable V segments, including TRBV6-2 and TRBV6-3. A few CMV-associated chains were confirmed in vitro to be specific for CMV antigens.

PCR employed 60 Vbeta and 13 Jbeta primers. In the original workflow: The authors later counted 75 million to 90 million unique TCR beta chains, around 9.9 million of them shared. TCRdb's table, derived via immunoSEQ multiplex PCR, lists solely in-frame clones and lacks some. V and J calls and clone size are as listed in that table; D and trimming were resolved from the DNA. The repertoire has around 170,000 clones, over 80% of them found once; the top ten carry more than 6%. The length of the CDR3 is 16 residues. V dropped 3 bases and J dropped 0; count of bases not matched to a gene: 4. Looked up from germline, CDR1 is SGDLS and CDR2 is YYNGEE. In regard to this clone: What it binds is not known.

Input material: PBMCs. The V and J genes are TRBV9 and TRBJ2-5; 11 nucleotides agree with TRBD2. The sequence derives from a man in his forties in good health and CMV-seropositive. DNA for the CDR3: TGTGCCAGCAGCGAAGGACTAGCGGGCTACCAAGAGACCCAGTACTTC. The encoded protein is CASSEGLAGYQETQYF.